This record looks at one T cell receptor (beta chain) sequence and its context. During active infection, Seattle patients enrolled and were then monitored through disease. Germline V CDR1 and CDR2: SGHKS, YYEKEE (reference sequence). The CDR3 totals 14 residues. V shed 6 bases and J shed 9 bases, with 19 bases lying between them. This sample was taken from a study of blood T cell repertoires in COVID-19. Study background: Acute and convalescent COVID-19 specimens originated in the United States, Italy and Spain.

Repertoires were generated with immunoSEQ multiplex PCR, while TCRdb's copy carries only in-frame clones and drops some. The sample records more than 250,000 clones, approximately 90% being singletons. This TCR derives from a woman in her forties or fifties with COVID-19, enrolled during active disease. This rearrangement joins TRBV5-5 to TRBJ2-1; D perhaps matches TRBD1 (5 bases). The sequencing input was peripheral blood. CDR3 in amino acids: CASTKIPGRSEQFF. CDR3 DNA: TGTGCCAGCACCAAAATCCCAGGGCGCAGTGAGCAGTTCTTC.